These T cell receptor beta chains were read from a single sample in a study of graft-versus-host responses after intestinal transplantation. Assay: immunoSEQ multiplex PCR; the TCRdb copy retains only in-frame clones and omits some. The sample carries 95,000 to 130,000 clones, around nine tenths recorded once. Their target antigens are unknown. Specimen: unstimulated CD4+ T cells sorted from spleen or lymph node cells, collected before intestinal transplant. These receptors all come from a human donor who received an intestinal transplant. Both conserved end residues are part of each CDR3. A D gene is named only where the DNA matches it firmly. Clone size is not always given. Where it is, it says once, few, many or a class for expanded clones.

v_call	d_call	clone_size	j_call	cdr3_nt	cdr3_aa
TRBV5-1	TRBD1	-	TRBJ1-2	TGCGCCAGCAGCTTCGGACAGGGTCTTGGCTACACCTTC	CASSFGQGLGYTF
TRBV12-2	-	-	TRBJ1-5	TGTGCAAGTCGCTTCCCCAGGGGGGGCAATCAGCCCCAGCATTTT	CASRFPRGGNQPQHF
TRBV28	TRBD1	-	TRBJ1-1	TGTGCCAGCAGTTTATGGGGTCGGGACAGCCGTTCCTCGAACACTGAAGCTTTCTTT	CASSLWGRDSRSSNTEAFF
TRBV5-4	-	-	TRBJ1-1	TGTGCCAGCAGCGCCGGGACTTCCTTGAACACTGAAGCTTTCTTT	CASSAGTSLNTEAFF
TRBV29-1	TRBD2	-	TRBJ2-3	TGCAGCGAAAGACGGGGGGCAGATACGCAGTATTTT	CSERRGADTQYF
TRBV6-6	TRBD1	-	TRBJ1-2	TGTGCCAGCAGACACGGACAGGGGAACTATGGCTACACCTTC	CASRHGQGNYGYTF
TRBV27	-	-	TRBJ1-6	TGTGCCAGCAGTTTTAGAGGAGATAATTCACCCCTCCACTTT	CASSFRGDNSPLHF
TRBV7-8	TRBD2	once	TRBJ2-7	TGTGCCAGCAGCCTAACTAGCGGGGGACCCCTTCGAGAGCAGTACTTC	CASSLTSGGPLREQYF
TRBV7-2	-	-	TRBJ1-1	TGTGCCAGCACACTGCGGGGGAGGAACACTGAAGCTTTCTTT	CASTLRGRNTEAFF
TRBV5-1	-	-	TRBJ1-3	TGCGCCAGCAGCTTGTACGGGTCTACTTCTGGAAACACCATATATTTT	CASSLYGSTSGNTIYF
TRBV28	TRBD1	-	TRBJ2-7	TGTGCCAGCAGCCTACCGGACAGGGACTACGAGCAGTACTTC	CASSLPDRDYEQYF
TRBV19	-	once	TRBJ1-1	TGTGCCAGTAGTCCGGTGAGAGGGAACACTGAAGCTTTCTTT	CASSPVRGNTEAFF
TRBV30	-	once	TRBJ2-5	TGTGCCTGGAGTGTGGGGGCCCTCGGGGCCCAGTACTTC	CAWSVGALGAQYF
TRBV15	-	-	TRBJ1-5	TGTGCCACCAGCAGAGATTTGATCGGGTATGATCAGCCCCAGCATTTT	CATSRDLIGYDQPQHF
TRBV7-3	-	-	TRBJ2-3	TGTGCCAGCAGCCCTAGGTCCAGAGATACGCAGTATTTT	CASSPRSRDTQYF
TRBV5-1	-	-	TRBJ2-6	TGCGCCAGCAGTCCCCTCCCCTCTGGGGCCAACGTCCTGACTTTC	CASSPLPSGANVLTF
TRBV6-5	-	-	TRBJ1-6	TGTGCCAGCAGTCCCCGCCAGGGGAATAATTCACCCCTCCACTTT	CASSPRQGNNSPLHF
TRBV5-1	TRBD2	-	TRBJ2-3	TGCGCCAGCAGTCTAGCGGGCATCACAGATACGCAGTATTTT	CASSLAGITDTQYF
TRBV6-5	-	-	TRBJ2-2	TGTGCCAGCAGCAGGGCCGGGGAGCTGTTTTTT	CASSRAGELFF
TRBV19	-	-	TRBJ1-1	TGTGCCAGTAGTCAGGGCATGAACACTGAAGCTTTCTTT	CASSQGMNTEAFF
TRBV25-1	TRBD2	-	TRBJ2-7	TGTGCCAGCAGTGTGGGGACTACAACCTACGAGCAGTACTTC	CASSVGTTTYEQYF
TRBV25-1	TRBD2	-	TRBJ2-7	TGTGCCAGCAGTGACCGACTAGCGGGACACGAGCAGTACTTC	CASSDRLAGHEQYF
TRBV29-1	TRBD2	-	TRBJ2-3	TGCAGCGTTGATAAACTAGCGGGAGTGTATACGCAGTATTTT	CSVDKLAGVYTQYF
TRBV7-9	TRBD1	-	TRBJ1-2	TGTGCCAGCAGCGCAGGACTCCTGACAGGGGTCTATGGCTACACCTTC	CASSAGLLTGVYGYTF
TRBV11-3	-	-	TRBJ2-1	TGTGCCAGCAGTAAGCAGGGTTACAATGAGCAGTTCTTC	CASSKQGYNEQFF
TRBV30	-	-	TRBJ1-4	TGTGCCTGGAGTGTAGTCCGAGAGGAAAAACTGTTTTTT	CAWSVVREEKLFF
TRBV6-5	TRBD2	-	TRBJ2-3	TGTGCCGAGAGGCTAGCGGGAGAGGCGACGCAGTATTTT	CAERLAGEATQYF
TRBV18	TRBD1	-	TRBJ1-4	TGTGCCAGCTCACCCCAGGGACAGGGGATTGAAAAACTGTTTTTT	CASSPQGQGIEKLFF
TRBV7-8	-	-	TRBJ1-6	TGTGCCAGTTCAGACAGGCTCAATTCACCCCTCCACTTT	CASSDRLNSPLHF
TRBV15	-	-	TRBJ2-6	TGTGCCACCAGCAGAGACACAGGGACCGGGGCCAACGTCCTGACTTTC	CATSRDTGTGANVLTF
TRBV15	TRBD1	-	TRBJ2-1	TGTGCCACCAGTACCGGGACAGGCGTATTAGAGCAGTTCTTC	CATSTGTGVLEQFF
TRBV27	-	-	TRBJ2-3	TGTGCCAGCAGTTTATCTGGCGGGGGCGGAGATACGCAGTATTTT	CASSLSGGGGDTQYF
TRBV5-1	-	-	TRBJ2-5	TGCGCCAGCGGCCAGATCGGCAGGGAGACCCAGTACTTC	CASGQIGRETQYF
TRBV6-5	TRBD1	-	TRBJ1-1	TGTGCCAGCAGTTCAACGTGGGACAGGGGGCGGACTGAAGCTTTCTTT	CASSSTWDRGRTEAFF
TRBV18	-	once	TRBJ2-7	TGTGCCAGCTCACCACCGCTTCGGGATTACGAGCAGTACTTC	CASSPPLRDYEQYF
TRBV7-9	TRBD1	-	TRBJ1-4	TGTGCCAGCAGCTACAAGGGGGCGGATAGTGAAAAACTGTTTTTT	CASSYKGADSEKLFF
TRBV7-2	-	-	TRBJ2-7	TGTGCCAGCAGCTTAGGACTTCCAAGCTCCTACGAGCAGTACTTC	CASSLGLPSSYEQYF
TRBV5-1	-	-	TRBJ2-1	TGCGCCAGCAGCTTTAGACAGGAAACCTACAATGAGCAGTTCTTC	CASSFRQETYNEQFF
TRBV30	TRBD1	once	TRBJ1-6	TGTGCCTGGAGTCCGACAGGGGGAAAATCACCCCTCCACTTT	CAWSPTGGKSPLHF
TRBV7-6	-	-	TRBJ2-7	TGTGCCAGCAGCTTATCCAAGAGCCGGGACACCCACTACGAGCAGTACTTC	CASSLSKSRDTHYEQYF
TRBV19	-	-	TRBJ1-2	TGTGCCAGTAGTATAAGCGGACTTTATGGCTACACCTTC	CASSISGLYGYTF
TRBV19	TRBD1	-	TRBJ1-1	TGTGCCAGTAGTCTGCGACAGGGGTGGATGAACACTGAAGCTTTCTTT	CASSLRQGWMNTEAFF